These 8 T cell receptor beta chains were all obtained from the same sample, sequenced in a study of cytomegalovirus exposure and HLA in healthy donors (dated by TCRdb to 2017 to 2019). The library was prepared using the immunoSEQ multiplex PCR assay. TCRdb provides this immuneACCESS table in a form limited to in-frame rearrangements. Some clones are lacking; in checked studies, under half of them reflect an unresolved V gene, and why the rest are absent is not known. This sample has about 130,000 clones in its table, and roughly nine tenths of those were observed once. Of the sample, 0.95% to 1.5% falls within the top ten clones. Sequenced material: PBMCs. These receptors originate from a young woman in good health and CMV-seronegative.

The rearrangement links TRBV2 to TRBJ1-5; 9 bases map to TRBD1. V lost 4 bases and J lost 5; bases outside the gene matches: 3. The CDR3 contains 14 residues. Germline CDR1 reads SNHLY; CDR2 reads FYNNEI. CDR3 sequence reads: CASSGDRDDQPQHF. Written as DNA, the CDR3 is TGTGCCAGCAGTGGGGACAGGGATGATCAGCCCCAGCATTTT.

This chain uses TRBV6-1 with TRBJ1-4; D is possibly TRBD1 (5 bases). Germline V gene data show CDR1 as MNHNS and CDR2 as SASEGT. The length of the CDR3 is 13 residues. The V end lost 6 bases, the J end lost 10 bases, and 15 bases lay between the germline ends. The chain's CDR3 is CASRGLLVGKLFF. The DNA of the CDR3 is TGTGCCAGCAGGGGACTGTTAGTAGGAAAACTGTTTTTT.

The chain carries TRBV6-1 and TRBJ2-7; TRBD1 matches 11 bases. Trimming took 6 bases from V and 3 from J; bases not matched to a gene: 7. CDR3 length equals 15 residues. The germline V gene encodes CDR1 MNHNS and CDR2 SASEGT. CDR3 amino acids: CASSSRDRGFYEQYF. CDR3 sequence (DNA): TGTGCCAGCAGCTCGAGGGACAGGGGGTTCTACGAGCAGTACTTC.

The rearrangement joins TRBV10-3 to TRBJ1-2; D is possibly TRBD1 (6 bases). Germline-derived CDR1 and CDR2 are ENHRY and SYGVKD. The CDR3 runs to 17 residues. V was trimmed by 9 bases and J by 4 bases, leaving 27 bases between them. The CDR3 region has the DNA TGTGCCATAAGCGTTTACCACAAACCGGGCAGGGGCTATGGCTACACCTTC. Amino acids: CAISVYHKPGRGYGYTF.

The gene calls are TRBV18 and TRBJ2-3; 11 bases are shared with TRBD1. CDR1 is KGHSH, CDR2 LQKENI, per germline. V lost 4 bases, J lost 0 bases, and 9 bases stayed unmatched. The CDR3 contains 18 residues. The CDR3 DNA reads as TGTGCCAGCTCACTGGTGGACAGGGGGCCATTAAGCACAGATACGCAGTATTTT. It encodes CASSLVDRGPLSTDTQYF.

The V and J genes are TRBV2 and TRBJ1-1; D might be TRBD1 (6 bases). The germline V gene encodes CDR1 SNHLY and CDR2 FYNNEI. Trimming took off 7 bases at V and 2 bases at J, with 17 bases between the two ends. This CDR3 contains 15 residues. CDR3 sequence reads: CASTGGGSGNTEAFF. The CDR3 coding sequence is TGTGCCAGCACCGGCGGGGGCAGCGGTAACACTGAAGCTTTCTTT.

The V call is TRBV5-6, the J call TRBJ1-1; D gene uncertain. Germline CDR1 reads SGHDT; CDR2 reads YYEEEE. Trimming cost V 5 bases and J 4 bases, with 12 bases left between them. The CDR3 covers 13 residues. CDR3 nucleotides: TGTGCCAGCAGGAGGGTCGGTCCCACTGAAGCTTTCTTT. It translates to CASRRVGPTEAFF.

The V gene is TRBV4-1, the J gene TRBJ1-6; D remains ambiguous. Trimming removed 1 base at V and 7 bases at J, with 26 bases between. CDR3 length equals 20 residues. Germline lookup yields CDR1 MGHRA and CDR2 YSYEKL. CDR3 protein: CASSQVEGGSFTEQNSPLHF. The CDR3 DNA follows: TGCGCCAGCAGCCAAGTGGAGGGAGGCTCATTCACAGAGCAGAATTCACCCCTCCACTTT.